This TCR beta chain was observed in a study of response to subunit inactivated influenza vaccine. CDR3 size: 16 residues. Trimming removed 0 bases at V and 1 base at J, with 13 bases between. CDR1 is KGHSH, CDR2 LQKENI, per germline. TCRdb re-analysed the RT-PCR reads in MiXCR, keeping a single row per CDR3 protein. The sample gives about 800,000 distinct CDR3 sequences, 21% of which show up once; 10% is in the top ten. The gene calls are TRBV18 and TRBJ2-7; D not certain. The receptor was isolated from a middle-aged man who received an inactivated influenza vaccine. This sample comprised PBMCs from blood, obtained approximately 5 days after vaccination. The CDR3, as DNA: TGTGCCAGCTCACCACCGCCAGGCGTGGGGTCCTACGAGCAGTACTTC. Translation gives CASSPPPGVGSYEQYF. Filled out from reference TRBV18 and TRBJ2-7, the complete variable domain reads NAGVMQNPRHLVRRRGQEARLRCSPMKGHSHVYWYRQLPEEGLKFMVYLQKENIIDESGMPKERFSAEFPKEGPSILRIQQVVRGDSAAYFCASSPPPGVGSYEQYFGPGTRLTVT.